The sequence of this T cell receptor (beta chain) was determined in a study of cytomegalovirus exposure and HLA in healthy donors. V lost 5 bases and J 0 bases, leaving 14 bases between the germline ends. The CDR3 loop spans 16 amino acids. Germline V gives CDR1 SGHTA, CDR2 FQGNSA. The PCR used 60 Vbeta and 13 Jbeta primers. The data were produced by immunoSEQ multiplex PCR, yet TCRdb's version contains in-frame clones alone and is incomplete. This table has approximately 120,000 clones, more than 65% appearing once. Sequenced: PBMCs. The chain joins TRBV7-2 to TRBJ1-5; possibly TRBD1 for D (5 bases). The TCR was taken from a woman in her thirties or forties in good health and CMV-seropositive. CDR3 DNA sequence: TGTGCCAGCAGCCCCAGGGTAGCCAATAGCAATCAGCCCCAGCATTTT. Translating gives CASSPRVANSNQPQHF. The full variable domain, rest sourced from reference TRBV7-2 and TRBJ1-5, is GAGVSQSPSNKVTEKGKDVELRCDPISGHTALYWYRQSLGQGLEFLIYFQGNSAPDKSGLPSDRFSAERTGGSVSTLTIQRTQQEDSAVYLCASSPRVANSNQPQHFGDGTRLSIL.